Sequencing of this T cell receptor beta chain was carried out in a study of response to subunit inactivated influenza vaccine. General study findings and limits: Each seasonal flu vaccination may recruit only limited new T cells, authors suggested.

Germline CDR1 SEHNR, CDR2 FQNEAQ (reference sequence). The CDR3 runs 14 residues. Trimming took 3 bases from V and 0 from J, leaving 6 bases between them. Concerning this clonotype itself: Its matching antigen is unknown.

TCRdb re-called the RT-PCR reads with MiXCR, one entry per CDR3 protein. This table holds hundreds of thousands of distinct CDR3 sequences, around 15% found once. This TCR was sampled from a man aged 50-59 years who received an inactivated influenza vaccine. The chain links TRBV7-9 to TRBJ2-1; D is unclear. The sample consisted of PBMCs from blood, taken 14 days before vaccination. This CDR3 is CASSFPPSYNEQFF. The CDR3 DNA is TGTGCCAGCAGCTTTCCCCCCTCCTACAATGAGCAGTTCTTC.